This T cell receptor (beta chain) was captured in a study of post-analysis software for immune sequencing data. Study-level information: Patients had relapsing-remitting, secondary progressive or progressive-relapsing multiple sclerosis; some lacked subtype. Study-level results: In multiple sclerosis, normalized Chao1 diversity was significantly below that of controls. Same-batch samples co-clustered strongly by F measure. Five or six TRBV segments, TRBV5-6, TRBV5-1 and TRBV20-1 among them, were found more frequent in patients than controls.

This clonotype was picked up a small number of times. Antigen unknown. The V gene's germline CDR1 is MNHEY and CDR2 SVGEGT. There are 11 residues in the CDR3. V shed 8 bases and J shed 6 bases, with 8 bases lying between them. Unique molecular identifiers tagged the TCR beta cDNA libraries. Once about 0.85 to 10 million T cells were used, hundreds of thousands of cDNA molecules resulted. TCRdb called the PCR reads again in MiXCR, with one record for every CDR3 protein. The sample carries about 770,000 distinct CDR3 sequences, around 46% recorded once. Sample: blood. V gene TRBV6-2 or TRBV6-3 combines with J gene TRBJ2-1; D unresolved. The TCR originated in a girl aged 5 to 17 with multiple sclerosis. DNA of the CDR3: TGTGCCAGCGAGACACGCAATGAGCAGTTCTTC. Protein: CASETRNEQFF.